Listed below are T cell receptor beta chains from one sample, sequenced in a study of shared clonotypes between healthy human individuals. Clones were sequenced by immunoSEQ multiplex PCR, and TCRdb holds only the in-frame ones, with some missing. The repertoire holds about 2.4 million clones, approximately 93% seen once, with approximately 0.37% in the top ten. Material for sequencing was naive CD4+ T cells from PBMCs. These receptors were taken from a man younger than 35 in good health. Some clones in this sample may be carry-over from other donors' samples. Both conserved end residues are trimmed from each CDR3. Only part of the rows carry a size: once, few, many, or a class if the clone is expanded.

size,V,J,CDR3
NA,TRBV28,TRBJ2-3,ASGGTGKTQY
NA,TRBV7-2,TRBJ1-5,ASSLVGTGNQPQH
NA,TRBV28,TRBJ2-3,ASSLITDTQY
NA,TRBV7-3,TRBJ2-3,ASSPGTSGTDTQY
NA,TRBV27,TRBJ2-7,ASSTQYEQY
NA,TRBV18,TRBJ2-6,ASSDGGGDRPGANVLT
NA,TRBV30,TRBJ2-2,AWLYYTGELF
NA,TRBV7-6,TRBJ2-5,ASSLGSQETQY
NA,TRBV5-4,TRBJ2-3,ASSGRQGGTDTQY
NA,TRBV16,TRBJ2-1,ASTYRDSYNEQF
once,TRBV5-1,TRBJ2-6,ASSLDTGSGANVLT
NA,TRBV5-1,TRBJ1-4,ASSFWQGNEKLF
NA,TRBV19,TRBJ1-2,ASSISYGNYGYT
once,TRBV5-1,TRBJ2-3,ASSHFGQGGDTQY
once,TRBV5-1,TRBJ2-3,ASSLSGYFTDTQY
NA,TRBV9,TRBJ1-3,ASSAGRAGSGNTIY